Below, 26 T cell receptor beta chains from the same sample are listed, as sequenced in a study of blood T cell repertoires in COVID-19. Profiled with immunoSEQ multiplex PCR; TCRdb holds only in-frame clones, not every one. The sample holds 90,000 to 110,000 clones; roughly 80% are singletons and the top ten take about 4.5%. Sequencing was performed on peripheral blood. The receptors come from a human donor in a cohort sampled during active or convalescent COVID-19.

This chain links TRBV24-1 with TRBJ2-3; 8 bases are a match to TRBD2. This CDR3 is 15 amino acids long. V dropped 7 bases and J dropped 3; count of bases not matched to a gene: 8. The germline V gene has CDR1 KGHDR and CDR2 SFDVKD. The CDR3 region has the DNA TGTGCCACCAGCCGTGGAAGCGGGAGTACAGATACGCAGTATTTT. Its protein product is CATSRGSGSTDTQYF.

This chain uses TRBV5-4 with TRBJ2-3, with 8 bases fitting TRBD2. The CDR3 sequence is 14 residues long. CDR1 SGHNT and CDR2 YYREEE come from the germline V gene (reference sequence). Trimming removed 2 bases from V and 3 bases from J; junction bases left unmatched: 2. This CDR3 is CASSLERGTDTQYF. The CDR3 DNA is TGTGCCAGCAGCTTAGAGCGGGGGACAGATACGCAGTATTTT. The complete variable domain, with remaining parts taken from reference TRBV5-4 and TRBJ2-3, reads ETGVTQSPTHLIKTRGQQVTLRCSSQSGHNTVSWYQQALGQGPQFIFQYYREEENGRGNFPPRFSGLQFPNYSSELNVNALELDDSALYLCASSLERGTDTQYFGPGTRLTVL.

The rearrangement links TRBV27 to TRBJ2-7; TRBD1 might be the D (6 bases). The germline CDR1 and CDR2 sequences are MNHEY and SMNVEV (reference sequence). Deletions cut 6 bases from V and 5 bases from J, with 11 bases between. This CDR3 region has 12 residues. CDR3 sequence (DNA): TGTGCCAGCAGAACAGGGTCCCACGAGCAGTACTTC. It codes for CASRTGSHEQYF.

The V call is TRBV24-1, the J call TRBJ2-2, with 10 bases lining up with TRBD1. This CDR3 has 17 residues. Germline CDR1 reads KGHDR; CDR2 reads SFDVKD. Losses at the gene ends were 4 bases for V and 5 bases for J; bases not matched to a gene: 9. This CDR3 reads CATSDPLGQGGTGELFF. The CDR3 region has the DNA TGTGCCACCAGTGACCCCCTAGGACAGGGGGGTACCGGGGAGCTGTTTTTT.

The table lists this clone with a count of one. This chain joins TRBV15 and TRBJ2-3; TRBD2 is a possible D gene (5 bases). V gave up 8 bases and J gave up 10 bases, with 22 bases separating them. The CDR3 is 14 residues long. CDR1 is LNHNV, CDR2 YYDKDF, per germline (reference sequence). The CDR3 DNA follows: TGTGCCACCTCCCCCACGGGGAATGTCGATGCGCAGTATTTT. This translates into CATSPTGNVDAQYF.

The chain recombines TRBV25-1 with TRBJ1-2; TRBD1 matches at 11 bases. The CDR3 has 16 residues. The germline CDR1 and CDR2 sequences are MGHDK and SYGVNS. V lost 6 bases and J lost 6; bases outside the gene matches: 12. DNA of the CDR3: TGTGCCAGCAGGGAGGACAGGGGGCCGAAGTTCGATGGCTACACCTTC. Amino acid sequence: CASREDRGPKFDGYTF.

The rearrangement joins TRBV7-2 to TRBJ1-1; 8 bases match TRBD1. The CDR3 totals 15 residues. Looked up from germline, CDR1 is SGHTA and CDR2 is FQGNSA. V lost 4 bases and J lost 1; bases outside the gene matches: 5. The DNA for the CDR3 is TGTGCCAGCAGCTACGCCGGGACAGGGAACACTGAAGCTTTCTTT. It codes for CASSYAGTGNTEAFF.

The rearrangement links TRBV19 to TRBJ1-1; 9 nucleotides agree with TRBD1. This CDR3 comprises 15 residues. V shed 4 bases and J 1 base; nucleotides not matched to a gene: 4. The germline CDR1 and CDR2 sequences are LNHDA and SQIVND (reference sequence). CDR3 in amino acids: CASSRDRVTNTEAFF. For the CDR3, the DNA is TGTGCCAGTAGTAGGGACAGGGTTACGAACACTGAAGCTTTCTTT.

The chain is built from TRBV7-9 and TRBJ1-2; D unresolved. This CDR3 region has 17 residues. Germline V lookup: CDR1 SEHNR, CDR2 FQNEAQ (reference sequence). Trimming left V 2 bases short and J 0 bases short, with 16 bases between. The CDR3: CASSLNTAGATNYGYTF. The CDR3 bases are TGTGCCAGCAGCTTAAACACGGCAGGCGCTACTAACTATGGCTACACCTTC.

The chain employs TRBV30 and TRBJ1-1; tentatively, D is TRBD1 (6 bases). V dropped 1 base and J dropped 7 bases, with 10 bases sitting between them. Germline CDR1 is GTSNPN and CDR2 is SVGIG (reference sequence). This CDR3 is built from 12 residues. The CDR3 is CAWSDGQIEAFF. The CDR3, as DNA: TGTGCCTGGAGTGATGGACAGATTGAAGCTTTCTTT.

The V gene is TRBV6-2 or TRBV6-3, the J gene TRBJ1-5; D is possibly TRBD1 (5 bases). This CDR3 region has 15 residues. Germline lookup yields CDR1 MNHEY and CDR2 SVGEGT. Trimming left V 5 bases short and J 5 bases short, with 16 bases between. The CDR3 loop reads CASSRTWGGYQPQHF. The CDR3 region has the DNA TGTGCCAGCAGTCGGACATGGGGAGGGTATCAGCCCCAGCATTTT.

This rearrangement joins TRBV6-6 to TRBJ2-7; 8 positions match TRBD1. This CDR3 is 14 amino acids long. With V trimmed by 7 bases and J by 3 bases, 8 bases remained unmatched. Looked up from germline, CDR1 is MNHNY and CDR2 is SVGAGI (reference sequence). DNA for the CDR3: TGTGCCAGCAATCGTTTCACAGGGGGCTACGAGCAGTACTTC. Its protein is CASNRFTGGYEQYF.

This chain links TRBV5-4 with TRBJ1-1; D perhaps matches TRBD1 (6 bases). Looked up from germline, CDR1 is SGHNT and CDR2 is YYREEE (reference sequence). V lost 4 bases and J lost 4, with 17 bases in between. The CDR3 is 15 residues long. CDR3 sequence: CASSPSTGIATEAFF. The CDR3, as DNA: TGTGCCAGCAGCCCCTCCACAGGGATTGCCACTGAAGCTTTCTTT.

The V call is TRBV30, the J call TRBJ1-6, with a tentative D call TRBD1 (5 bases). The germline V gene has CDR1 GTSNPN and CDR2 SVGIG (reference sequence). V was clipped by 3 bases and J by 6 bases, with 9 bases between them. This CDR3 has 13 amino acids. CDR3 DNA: TGTGCCTGGAGGGGGGGTCCTAATTCACCCCTCCACTTT. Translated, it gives CAWRGGPNSPLHF.

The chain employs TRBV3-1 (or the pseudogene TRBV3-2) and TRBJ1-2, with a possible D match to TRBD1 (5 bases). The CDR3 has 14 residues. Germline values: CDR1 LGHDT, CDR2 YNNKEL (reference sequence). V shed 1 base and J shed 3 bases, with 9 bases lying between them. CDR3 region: CASSQGQRYYGYTF. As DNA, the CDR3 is TGTGCCAGCAGCCAAGGACAGCGCTACTATGGCTACACCTTC.

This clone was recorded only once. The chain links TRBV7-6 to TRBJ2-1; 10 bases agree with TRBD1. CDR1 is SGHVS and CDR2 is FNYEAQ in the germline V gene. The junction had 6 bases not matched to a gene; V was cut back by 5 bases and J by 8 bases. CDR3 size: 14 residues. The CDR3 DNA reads TGTGCCAGCAGCCCACGACAGGGGGCGGATGAGCAGTTCTTC. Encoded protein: CASSPRQGADEQFF.

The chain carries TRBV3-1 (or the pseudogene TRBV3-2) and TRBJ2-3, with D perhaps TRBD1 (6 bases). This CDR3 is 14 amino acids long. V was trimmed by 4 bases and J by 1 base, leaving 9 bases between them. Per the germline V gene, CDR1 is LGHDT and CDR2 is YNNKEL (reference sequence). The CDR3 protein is CASSPRTGTDTQYF. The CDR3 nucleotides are TGTGCCAGCAGCCCGCGGACAGGCACAGATACGCAGTATTTT.

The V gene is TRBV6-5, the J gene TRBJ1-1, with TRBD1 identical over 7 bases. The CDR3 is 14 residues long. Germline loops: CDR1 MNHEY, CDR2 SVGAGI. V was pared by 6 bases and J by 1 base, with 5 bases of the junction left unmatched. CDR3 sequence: CASRKGQRNTEAFF. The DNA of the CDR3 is TGTGCCAGCAGGAAGGGACAGAGGAACACTGAAGCTTTCTTT.

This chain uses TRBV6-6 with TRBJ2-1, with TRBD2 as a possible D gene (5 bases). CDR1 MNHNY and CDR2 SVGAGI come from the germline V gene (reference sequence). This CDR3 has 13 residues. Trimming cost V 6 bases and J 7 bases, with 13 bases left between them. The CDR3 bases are TGTGCCAGCAGAACTTACCCGGGGAATGAGCAGTTCTTC. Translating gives CASRTYPGNEQFF.

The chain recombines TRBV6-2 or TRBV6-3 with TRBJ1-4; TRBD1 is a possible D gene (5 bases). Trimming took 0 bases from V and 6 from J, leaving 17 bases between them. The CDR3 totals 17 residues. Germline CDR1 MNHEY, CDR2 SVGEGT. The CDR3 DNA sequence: TGTGCCAGCAGTTACTCAACAGCCCGGGGGGACGATGAAAAACTGTTTTTT. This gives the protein CASSYSTARGDDEKLFF.

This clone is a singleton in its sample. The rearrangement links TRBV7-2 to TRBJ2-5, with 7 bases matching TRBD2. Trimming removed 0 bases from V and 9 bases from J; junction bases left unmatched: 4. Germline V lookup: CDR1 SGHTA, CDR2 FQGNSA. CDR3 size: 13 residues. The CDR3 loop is CASSLAGGRAQYF. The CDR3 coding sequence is TGTGCCAGCAGCTTAGCGGGAGGGAGGGCCCAGTACTTC.

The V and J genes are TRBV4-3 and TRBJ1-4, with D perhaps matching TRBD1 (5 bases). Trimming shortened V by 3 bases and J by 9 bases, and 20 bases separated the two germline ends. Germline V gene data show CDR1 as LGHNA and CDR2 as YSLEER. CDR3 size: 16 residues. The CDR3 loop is CASSQGMRGLEQKLFF. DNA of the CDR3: TGCGCCAGCAGCCAGGGTATGCGGGGACTTGAGCAAAAACTGTTTTTT.

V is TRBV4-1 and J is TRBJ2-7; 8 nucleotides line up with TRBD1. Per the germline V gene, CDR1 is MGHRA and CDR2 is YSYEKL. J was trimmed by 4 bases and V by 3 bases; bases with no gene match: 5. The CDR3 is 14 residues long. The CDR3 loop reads CASSHDRGVYEQYF. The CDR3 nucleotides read TGCGCCAGCAGCCACGACAGGGGCGTTTACGAGCAGTACTTC.

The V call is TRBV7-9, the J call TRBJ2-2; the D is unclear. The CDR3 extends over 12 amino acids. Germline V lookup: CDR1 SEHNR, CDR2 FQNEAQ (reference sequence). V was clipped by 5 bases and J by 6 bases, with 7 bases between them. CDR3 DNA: TGTGCCAGCAGCCCCGGAGCCGGGGAGCTGTTTTTT. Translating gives CASSPGAGELFF. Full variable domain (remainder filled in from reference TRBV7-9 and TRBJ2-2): DTGVSQNPRHKITKRGQNVTFRCDPISEHNRLYWYRQTLGQGPEFLTYFQNEAQLEKSRLLSDRFSAERPKGSFSTLEIQRTEQGDSAMYLCASSPGAGELFFGEGSRLTVL.

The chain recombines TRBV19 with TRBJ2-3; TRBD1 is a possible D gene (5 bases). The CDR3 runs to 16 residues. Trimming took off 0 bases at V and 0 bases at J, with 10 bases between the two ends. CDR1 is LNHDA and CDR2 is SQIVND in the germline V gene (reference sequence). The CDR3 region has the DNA TGTGCCAGTAGTATAGATGGGGCAGCTAGCACAGATACGCAGTATTTT. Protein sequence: CASSIDGAASTDTQYF.

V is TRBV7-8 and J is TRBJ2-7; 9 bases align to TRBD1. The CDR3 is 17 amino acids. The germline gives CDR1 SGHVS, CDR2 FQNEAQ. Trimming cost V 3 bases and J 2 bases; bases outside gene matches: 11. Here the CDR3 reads CASSFPVTGGSTYEQYF. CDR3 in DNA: TGTGCCAGCAGCTTCCCGGTCACAGGGGGCTCGACCTACGAGCAGTACTTC. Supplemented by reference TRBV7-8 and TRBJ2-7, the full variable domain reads GAGVSQSPRYKVAKRGQDVALRCDPISGHVSLFWYQQALGQGPEFLTYFQNEAQLDKSGLPSDRFFAERPEGSVSTLKIQRTQQEDSAVYLCASSFPVTGGSTYEQYFGPGTRLTVT.